Listed below are T cell receptor beta chains from one sample, sequenced in a study of radiotherapy plus CTLA-4 blockade in lung cancer. Assay used: immunoSEQ multiplex PCR; TCRdb lists only in-frame clones, some missing. Among 81,000 or so clones listed, under 85% were seen once. Sequenced here: peripheral blood, sampled from a patient treated with radiotherapy plus ipilimumab. Every receptor here comes from a human donor with non-small cell lung cancer that progressed on radiotherapy plus ipilimumab. Each CDR3 is given with its conserved first and last residue. Fields, in order: J gene, clone size, V gene, D gene, CDR3 DNA, CDR3 protein. The D gene is left open where the match is weak. The listing skips clone size in some rows; elsewhere it reads once, few, many or a size class.

j_call: TRBJ1-2
clone_size: NA
v_call: TRBV19
d_call: TRBD1
cdr3_nt: TGTGCCAGTAGTATAAAGGACAGGGGCGGTGGCTACACCTTC
cdr3_aa: CASSIKDRGGGYTF

j_call: TRBJ1-5
clone_size: NA
v_call: TRBV5-4
d_call: NA
cdr3_nt: TGTGCCAGCAGCTTGGCAGGGGTTGTAAATCAGCCCCAGCATTTT
cdr3_aa: CASSLAGVVNQPQHF

j_call: TRBJ1-5
clone_size: NA
v_call: TRBV28
d_call: NA
cdr3_nt: TGTGCCAGCAGTTTAAGTTCGGCAGGGAAACAGCCCCAGCATTTT
cdr3_aa: CASSLSSAGKQPQHF

j_call: TRBJ2-2
clone_size: few
v_call: TRBV18
d_call: NA
cdr3_nt: TGTGCCAGCTCACCTGGGTCGCGGTTAGCCGGGGAGCTGTTTTTT
cdr3_aa: CASSPGSRLAGELFF

j_call: TRBJ2-5
clone_size: NA
v_call: TRBV30
d_call: TRBD2
cdr3_nt: TGTGCCTGGAAAGCGGGGGGCCAAGAGACCCAGTACTTC
cdr3_aa: CAWKAGGQETQYF

j_call: TRBJ1-3
clone_size: NA
v_call: TRBV7-6
d_call: NA
cdr3_nt: TGTGCCAGCAGCTTAAAACTGCCCGGGGACGGTAGAAACACCATATATTTT
cdr3_aa: CASSLKLPGDGRNTIYF

j_call: TRBJ2-7
clone_size: NA
v_call: TRBV7-2
d_call: NA
cdr3_nt: TGTGCCACAGGGAGGACAGCCCGCTACGAGCAGTACTTC
cdr3_aa: CATGRTARYEQYF

j_call: TRBJ2-7
clone_size: NA
v_call: TRBV10-3
d_call: NA
cdr3_nt: TGTGCCATCAGCGGGGAAGCCTACGAGCAGTACTTC
cdr3_aa: CAISGEAYEQYF

j_call: TRBJ2-3
clone_size: NA
v_call: TRBV7-9
d_call: NA
cdr3_nt: TGTGCCAGCAGCCCCCCGGTATACGCCACAGATACGCAGTATTTT
cdr3_aa: CASSPPVYATDTQYF

j_call: TRBJ2-4
clone_size: NA
v_call: TRBV19
d_call: NA
cdr3_nt: TGTGCCAGTAGTATGATCAGGAACCTAGCCAAAAACATTCAGTACTTC
cdr3_aa: CASSMIRNLAKNIQYF

j_call: TRBJ1-4
clone_size: NA
v_call: TRBV5-6
d_call: TRBD1
cdr3_nt: TGTGCCAGCAGCTTGGCAGGTCAGGGGGCGGCTAATGAAAAACTGTTTTTT
cdr3_aa: CASSLAGQGAANEKLFF

j_call: TRBJ1-6
clone_size: NA
v_call: TRBV7-9
d_call: NA
cdr3_nt: TGTGCCAGCAGCTACTCCAGGGGAAATTCACCCCTCCACTTT
cdr3_aa: CASSYSRGNSPLHF

j_call: TRBJ2-7
clone_size: NA
v_call: TRBV4-3
d_call: TRBD1
cdr3_nt: TGCGCCAGCAGCCAATCCCTCCTCACAGGGGGCGCCCGGTACGAGCAGTACTTC
cdr3_aa: CASSQSLLTGGARYEQYF

j_call: TRBJ2-7
clone_size: NA
v_call: TRBV6-6
d_call: NA
cdr3_nt: TGTGCCAGCAGTTACGACCTCAGATCCTACGAGCAGTACTTC
cdr3_aa: CASSYDLRSYEQYF

j_call: TRBJ2-2
clone_size: NA
v_call: TRBV18
d_call: NA
cdr3_nt: TGTGCCAGCTCACCGAGCCCCGGGCCGAACACCGGGGAGCTGTTTTTT
cdr3_aa: CASSPSPGPNTGELFF

j_call: TRBJ2-1
clone_size: NA
v_call: TRBV18
d_call: NA
cdr3_nt: TGTGCCAGCTCCCGGGATGATAATGAGCAGTTCTTC
cdr3_aa: CASSRDDNEQFF

j_call: TRBJ2-1
clone_size: NA
v_call: TRBV7-2
d_call: TRBD2
cdr3_nt: TGTGCCAGCAGCTTAGCCCTTAGCGGGGGTGAGCAGTTCTTC
cdr3_aa: CASSLALSGGEQFF